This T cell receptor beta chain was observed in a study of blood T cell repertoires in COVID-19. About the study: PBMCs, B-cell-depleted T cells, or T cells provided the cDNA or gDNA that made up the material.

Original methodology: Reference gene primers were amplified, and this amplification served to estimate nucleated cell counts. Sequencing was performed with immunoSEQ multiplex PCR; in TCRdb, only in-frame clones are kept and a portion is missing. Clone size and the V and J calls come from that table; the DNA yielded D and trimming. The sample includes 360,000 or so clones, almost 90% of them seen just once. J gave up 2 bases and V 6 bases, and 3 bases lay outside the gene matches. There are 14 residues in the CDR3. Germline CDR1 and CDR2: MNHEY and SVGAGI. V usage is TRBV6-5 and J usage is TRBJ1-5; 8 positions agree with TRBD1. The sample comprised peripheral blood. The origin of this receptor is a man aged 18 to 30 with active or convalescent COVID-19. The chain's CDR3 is CASSLTGGNQPQHF. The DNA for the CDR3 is TGTGCCAGCAGCCTGACAGGGGGCAATCAGCCCCAGCATTTT.